This T cell receptor beta chain was found in a study of T cells in Graves' hyperthyroidism and ophthalmopathy. Study results and limitations: Most thyroid clonotypes expanded above 0.001 were also detected in blood.

Amplification targeted TCR beta CDR3 regions from RNA transcripts. Carried out on the TCR CDR3, a first-round RT-PCR used the HTBI primer set. TCRdb independently ran MiXCR on the multiplex PCR reads; one entry per CDR3 protein. The table shows about 610,000 distinct CDR3 sequences, with about 14% occurring only once. Looked up from germline, CDR1 is SGHAT and CDR2 is FQNNGV. The ends were cut back, 0 bases at V and 0 bases at J, with 8 bases in the middle. The CDR3 has 15 amino acids. This clonotype was seen many times. The antigen is unknown. The sequence came from a middle-aged woman with Graves' ophthalmopathy. The sequenced sample was blood. V is TRBV11-2 and J is TRBJ1-1; D is unclear. CDR3 protein: CASSLEPSMNTEAFF. CDR3 in DNA: TGTGCCAGCAGCTTAGAGCCCAGCATGAACACTGAAGCTTTCTTT.